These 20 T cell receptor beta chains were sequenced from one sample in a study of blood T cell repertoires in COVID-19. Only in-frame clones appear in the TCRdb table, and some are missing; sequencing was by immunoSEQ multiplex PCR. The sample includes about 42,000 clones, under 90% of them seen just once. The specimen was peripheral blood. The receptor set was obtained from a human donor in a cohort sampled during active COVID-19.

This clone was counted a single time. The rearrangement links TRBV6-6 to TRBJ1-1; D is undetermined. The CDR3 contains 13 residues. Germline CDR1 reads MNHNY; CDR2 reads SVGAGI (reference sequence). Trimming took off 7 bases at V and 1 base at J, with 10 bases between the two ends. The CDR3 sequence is CASTLEGNTEAFF. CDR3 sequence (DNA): TGTGCCAGCACCCTGGAGGGGAACACTGAAGCTTTCTTT.

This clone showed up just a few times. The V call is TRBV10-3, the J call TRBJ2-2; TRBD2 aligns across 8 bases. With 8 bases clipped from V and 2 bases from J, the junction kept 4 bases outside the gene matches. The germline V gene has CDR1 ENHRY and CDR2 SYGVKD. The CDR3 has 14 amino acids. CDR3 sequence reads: CAIREGTNTGELFF. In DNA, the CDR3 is TGTGCCATCCGGGAGGGGACCAACACCGGGGAGCTGTTTTTT.

The CDR3 is CASSRVGQGSTEAFF. Here the CDR3 DNA reads TGTGCCAGCAGCCGGGTCGGACAGGGAAGCACTGAAGCTTTCTTT. This rearrangement joins TRBV3-1 (or the pseudogene TRBV3-2) to TRBJ1-1, with 8 bases aligning to TRBD1. Germline CDR1 LGHDT, CDR2 YNNKEL (reference sequence). The CDR3 length is 15 residues. The trim removed 4 bases at V and 4 bases at J, leaving 8 bases unmatched.

CDR3 loop: CASSPYREAFF. The CDR3, as DNA: TGTGCCAGCAGTCCATACAGGGAAGCTTTCTTT. The V and J genes are TRBV7-9 and TRBJ1-1, with D possibly being TRBD1 (5 bases). The CDR3 has 11 residues. V was cut by 6 bases and J by 8 bases, with 10 bases left in between. The germline gives CDR1 SEHNR, CDR2 FQNEAQ (reference sequence).

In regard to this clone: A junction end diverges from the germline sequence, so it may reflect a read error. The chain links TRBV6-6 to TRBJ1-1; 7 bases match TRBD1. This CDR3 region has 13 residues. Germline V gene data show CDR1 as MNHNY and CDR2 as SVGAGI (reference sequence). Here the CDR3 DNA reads TGTGCCAGCAGTCCGACAGGGAACATTGAAGCTTTCTTT. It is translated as CASSPTGNIEAFF.

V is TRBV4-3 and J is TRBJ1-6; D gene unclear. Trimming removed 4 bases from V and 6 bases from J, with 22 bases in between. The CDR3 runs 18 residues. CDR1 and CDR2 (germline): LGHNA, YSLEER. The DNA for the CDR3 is TGCGCCAGCAGCCCTGAGTCGGGGTCCCAGGCCTTTAATTCACCCCTCCACTTT. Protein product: CASSPESGSQAFNSPLHF.

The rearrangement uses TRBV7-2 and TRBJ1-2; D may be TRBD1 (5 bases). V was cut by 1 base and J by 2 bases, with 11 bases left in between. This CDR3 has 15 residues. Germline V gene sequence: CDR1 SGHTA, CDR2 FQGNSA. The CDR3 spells CASSLGPGMNYGYTF. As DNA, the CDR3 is TGTGCCAGCAGCTTAGGTCCAGGGATGAACTATGGCTACACCTTC.

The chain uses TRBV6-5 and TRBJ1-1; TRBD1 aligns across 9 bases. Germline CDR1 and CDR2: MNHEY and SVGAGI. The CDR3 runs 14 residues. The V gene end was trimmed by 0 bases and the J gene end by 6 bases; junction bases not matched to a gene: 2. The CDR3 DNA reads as TGTGCCAGCAGTTACTCGTACAGGGGGCCTGAAGCTTTCTTT. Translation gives CASSYSYRGPEAFF.

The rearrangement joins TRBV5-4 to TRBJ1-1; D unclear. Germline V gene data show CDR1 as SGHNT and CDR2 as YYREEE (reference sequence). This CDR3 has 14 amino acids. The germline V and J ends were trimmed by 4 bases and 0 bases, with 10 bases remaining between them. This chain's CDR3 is CASSLRLMNTEAFF. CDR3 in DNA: TGTGCCAGCAGCCTCCGACTGATGAACACTGAAGCTTTCTTT.

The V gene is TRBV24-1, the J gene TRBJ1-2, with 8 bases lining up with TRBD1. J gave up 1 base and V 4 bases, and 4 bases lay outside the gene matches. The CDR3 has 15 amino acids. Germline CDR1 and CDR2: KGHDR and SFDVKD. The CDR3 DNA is TGTGCCACCAGTGAGGCAGGGGGCGGTAACTATGGCTACACCTTC. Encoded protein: CATSEAGGGNYGYTF.

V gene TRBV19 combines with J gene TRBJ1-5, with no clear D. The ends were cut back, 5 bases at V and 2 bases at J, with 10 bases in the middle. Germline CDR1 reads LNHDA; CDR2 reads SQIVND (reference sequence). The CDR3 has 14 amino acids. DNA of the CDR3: TGTGCCAGTAGTCAGAGGGTAGGCAATCAGCCCCAGCATTTT. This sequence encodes CASSQRVGNQPQHF.

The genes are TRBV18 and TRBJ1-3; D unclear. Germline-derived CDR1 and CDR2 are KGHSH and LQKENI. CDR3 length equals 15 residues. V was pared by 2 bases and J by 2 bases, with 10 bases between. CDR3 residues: CASSPESGPGNTIYF. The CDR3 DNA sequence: TGTGCCAGCTCACCAGAATCAGGCCCTGGAAACACCATATATTTT.

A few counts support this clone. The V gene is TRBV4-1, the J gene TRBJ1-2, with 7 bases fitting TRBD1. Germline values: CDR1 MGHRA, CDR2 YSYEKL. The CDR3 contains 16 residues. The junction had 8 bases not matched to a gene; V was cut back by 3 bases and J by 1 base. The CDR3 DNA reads TGCGCCAGCAGCCAGATCCGGGACAGCCTTAACTATGGCTACACCTTC. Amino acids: CASSQIRDSLNYGYTF.

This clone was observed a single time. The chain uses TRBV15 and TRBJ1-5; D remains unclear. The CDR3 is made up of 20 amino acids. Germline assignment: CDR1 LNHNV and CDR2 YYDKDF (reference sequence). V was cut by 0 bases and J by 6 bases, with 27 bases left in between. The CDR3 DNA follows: TGTGCCACCAGCAGAGAGCTTGGAGGGTCGAGGCTACTACGGGGTCAGCCCCAGCATTTT. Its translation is CATSRELGGSRLLRGQPQHF.

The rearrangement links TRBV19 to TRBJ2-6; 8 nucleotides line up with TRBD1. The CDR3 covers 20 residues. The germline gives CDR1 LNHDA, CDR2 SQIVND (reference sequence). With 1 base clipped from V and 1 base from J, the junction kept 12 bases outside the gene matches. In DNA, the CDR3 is TGTGCCAGTAGTATAGGCCCCCTCAGGGGGCTGACGTCTGGGGCCAACGTCCTGACTTTC. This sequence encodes CASSIGPLRGLTSGANVLTF.

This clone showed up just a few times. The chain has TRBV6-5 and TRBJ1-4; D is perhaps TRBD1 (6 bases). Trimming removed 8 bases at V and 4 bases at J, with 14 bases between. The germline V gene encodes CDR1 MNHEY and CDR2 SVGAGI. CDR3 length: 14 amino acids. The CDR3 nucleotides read TGTGCCAGCGGGAAACGGGACATTAATGAAAAACTGTTTTTT. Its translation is CASGKRDINEKLFF.

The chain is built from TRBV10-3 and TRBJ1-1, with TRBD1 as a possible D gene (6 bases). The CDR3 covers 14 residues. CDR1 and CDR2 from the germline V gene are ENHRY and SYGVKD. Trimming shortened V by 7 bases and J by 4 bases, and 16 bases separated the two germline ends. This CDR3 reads CAINPSGGRTEAFF. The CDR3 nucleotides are TGTGCCATCAACCCCTCGGGGGGCCGCACTGAAGCTTTCTTT.

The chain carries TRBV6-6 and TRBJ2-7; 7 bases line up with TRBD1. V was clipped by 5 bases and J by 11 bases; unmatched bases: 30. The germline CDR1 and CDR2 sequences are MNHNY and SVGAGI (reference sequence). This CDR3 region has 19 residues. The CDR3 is CASSPPITTGTALSYSKYF. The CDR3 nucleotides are TGTGCCAGCAGTCCACCAATAACTACCGGGACAGCCCTCTCCTATTCTAAGTACTTC.

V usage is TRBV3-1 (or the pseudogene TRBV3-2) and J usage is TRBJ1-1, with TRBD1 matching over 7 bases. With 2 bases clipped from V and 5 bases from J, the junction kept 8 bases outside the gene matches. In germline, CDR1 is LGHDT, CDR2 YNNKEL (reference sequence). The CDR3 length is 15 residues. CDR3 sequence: CASSQLGGVGTEAFF. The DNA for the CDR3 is TGTGCCAGCAGCCAACTAGGGGGCGTTGGGACTGAAGCTTTCTTT.

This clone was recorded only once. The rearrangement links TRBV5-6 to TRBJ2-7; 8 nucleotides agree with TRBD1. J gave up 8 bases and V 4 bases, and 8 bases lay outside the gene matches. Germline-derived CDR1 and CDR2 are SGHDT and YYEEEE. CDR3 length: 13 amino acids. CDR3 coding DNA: TGTGCCAGCAGCGCCCGACAGGGGCGGAAGCAGTACTTC. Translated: CASSARQGRKQYF. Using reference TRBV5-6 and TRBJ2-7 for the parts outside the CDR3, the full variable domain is DAGVTQSPTHLIKTRGQQVTLRCSPKSGHDTVSWYQQALGQGPQFIFQYYEEEERQRGNFPDRFSGHQFPNYSSELNVNALLLGDSALYLCASSARQGRKQYFGPGTRLTVT.